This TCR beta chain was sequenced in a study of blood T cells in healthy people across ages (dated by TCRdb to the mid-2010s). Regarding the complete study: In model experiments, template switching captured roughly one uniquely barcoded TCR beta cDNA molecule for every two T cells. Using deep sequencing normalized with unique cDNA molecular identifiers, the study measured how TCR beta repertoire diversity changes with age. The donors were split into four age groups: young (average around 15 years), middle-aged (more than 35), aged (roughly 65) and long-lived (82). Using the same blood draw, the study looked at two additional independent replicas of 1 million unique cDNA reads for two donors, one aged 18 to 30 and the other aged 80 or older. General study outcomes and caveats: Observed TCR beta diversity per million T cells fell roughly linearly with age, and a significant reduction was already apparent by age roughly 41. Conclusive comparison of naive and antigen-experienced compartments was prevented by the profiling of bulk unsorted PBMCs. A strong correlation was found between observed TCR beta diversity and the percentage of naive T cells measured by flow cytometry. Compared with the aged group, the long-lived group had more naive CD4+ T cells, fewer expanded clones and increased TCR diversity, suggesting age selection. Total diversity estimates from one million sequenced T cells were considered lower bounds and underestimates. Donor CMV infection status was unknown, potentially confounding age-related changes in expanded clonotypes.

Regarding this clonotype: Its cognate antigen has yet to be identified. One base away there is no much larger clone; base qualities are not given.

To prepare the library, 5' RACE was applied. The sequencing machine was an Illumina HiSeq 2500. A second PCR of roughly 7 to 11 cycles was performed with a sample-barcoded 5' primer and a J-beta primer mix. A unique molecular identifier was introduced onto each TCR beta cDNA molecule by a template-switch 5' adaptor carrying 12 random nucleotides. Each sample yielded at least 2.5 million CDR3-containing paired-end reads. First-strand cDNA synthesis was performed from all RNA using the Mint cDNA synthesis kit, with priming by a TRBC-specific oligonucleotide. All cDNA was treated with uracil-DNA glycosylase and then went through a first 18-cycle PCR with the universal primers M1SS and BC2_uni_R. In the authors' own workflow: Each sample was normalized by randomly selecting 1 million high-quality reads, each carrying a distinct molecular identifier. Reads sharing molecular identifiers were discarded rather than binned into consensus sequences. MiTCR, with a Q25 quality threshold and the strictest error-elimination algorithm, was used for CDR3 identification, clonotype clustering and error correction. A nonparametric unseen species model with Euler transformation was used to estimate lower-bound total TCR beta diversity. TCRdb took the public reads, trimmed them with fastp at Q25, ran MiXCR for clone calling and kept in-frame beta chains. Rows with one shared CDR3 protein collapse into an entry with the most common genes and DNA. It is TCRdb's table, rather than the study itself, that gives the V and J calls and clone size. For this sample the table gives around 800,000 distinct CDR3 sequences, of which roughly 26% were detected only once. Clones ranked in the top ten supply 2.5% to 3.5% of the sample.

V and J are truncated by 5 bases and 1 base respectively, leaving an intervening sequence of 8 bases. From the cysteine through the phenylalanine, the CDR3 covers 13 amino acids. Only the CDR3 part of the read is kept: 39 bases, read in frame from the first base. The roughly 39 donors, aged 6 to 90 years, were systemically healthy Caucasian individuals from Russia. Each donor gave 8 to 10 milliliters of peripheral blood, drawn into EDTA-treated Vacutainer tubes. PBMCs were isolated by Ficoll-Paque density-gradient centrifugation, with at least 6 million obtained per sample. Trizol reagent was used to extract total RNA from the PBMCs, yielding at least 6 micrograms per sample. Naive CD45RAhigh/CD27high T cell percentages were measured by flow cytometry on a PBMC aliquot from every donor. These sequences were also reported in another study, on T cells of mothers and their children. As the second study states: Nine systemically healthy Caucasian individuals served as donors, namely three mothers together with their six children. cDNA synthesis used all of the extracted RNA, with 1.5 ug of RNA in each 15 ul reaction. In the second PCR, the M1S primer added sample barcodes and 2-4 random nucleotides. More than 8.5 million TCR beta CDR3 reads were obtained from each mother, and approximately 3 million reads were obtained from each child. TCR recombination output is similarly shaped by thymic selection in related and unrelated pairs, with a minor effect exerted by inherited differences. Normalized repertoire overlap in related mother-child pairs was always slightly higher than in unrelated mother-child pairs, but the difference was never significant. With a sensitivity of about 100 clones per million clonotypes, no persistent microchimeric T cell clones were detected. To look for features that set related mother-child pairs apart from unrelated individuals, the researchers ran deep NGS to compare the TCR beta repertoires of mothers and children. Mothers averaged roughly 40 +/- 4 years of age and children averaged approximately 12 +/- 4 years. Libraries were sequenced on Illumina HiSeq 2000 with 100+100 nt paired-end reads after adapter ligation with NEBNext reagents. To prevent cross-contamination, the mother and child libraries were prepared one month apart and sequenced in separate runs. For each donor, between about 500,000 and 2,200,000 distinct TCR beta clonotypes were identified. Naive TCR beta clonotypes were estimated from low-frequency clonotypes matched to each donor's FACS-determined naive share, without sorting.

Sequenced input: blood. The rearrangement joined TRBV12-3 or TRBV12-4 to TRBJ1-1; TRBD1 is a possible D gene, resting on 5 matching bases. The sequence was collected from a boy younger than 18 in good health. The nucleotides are TGTGCCAGCAGTACCGACAGGAACACTGAAGCTTTCTTT. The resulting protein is CASSTDRNTEAFF.